The 2 T cell receptor beta chains given below trace back to one sample, sequenced in a study of cytomegalovirus exposure and HLA in healthy donors. PCR was performed using 60 Vbeta and 13 Jbeta primers. Here immunoSEQ multiplex PCR was the method, and the copy in TCRdb shows in-frame clones only, minus some. This sample has about 140,000 clones, with roughly 80% found just once. Sequenced input: PBMCs. All receptors come from a man in his forties or fifties in good health and CMV-seronegative.

The CDR3 is CASSLQGTHEQYF. The DNA of the CDR3 is TGTGCCAGCAGTTTACAGGGTACCCACGAGCAGTACTTC. This rearrangement joins TRBV27 to TRBJ2-7; tentatively, D is TRBD1 (5 bases). Germline CDR1 reads MNHEY; CDR2 reads SMNVEV (reference sequence). This CDR3 has 13 amino acids. V was shortened by 2 bases and J by 5 bases, with 10 bases between the two germline ends.

The chain employs TRBV18 and TRBJ2-7; TRBD1 agrees at 7 bases. The CDR3 extends over 14 amino acids. J gave up 1 base and V 5 bases, and 5 bases lay outside the gene matches. Germline V CDR1 and CDR2: KGHSH, LQKENI. CDR3 nucleotide sequence: TGTGCCAGCTCAGCCCGGGACAGATCCTACGAGCAGTACTTC. Translating gives CASSARDRSYEQYF.